Following are 7 T cell receptor beta chains from one sample sequenced in a study of cytomegalovirus exposure and HLA in healthy donors. Using immunoSEQ multiplex PCR, the repertoire was profiled, and TCRdb retains in-frame clones only, with some absent. The sample records 150,000 to 250,000 clones, about 81% being singletons. The sample was PBMCs. The receptors shown here come from a woman aged 30 to 39 in good health and CMV-seronegative.

The chain is built from TRBV10-1 and TRBJ2-3, with D perhaps matching TRBD2 (6 bases). The germline gives CDR1 WNHNN, CDR2 SYGVQD (reference sequence). Between the trimmed V and J ends, which lost 6 bases and 2 bases, there was a span of 21 bases. The CDR3 runs to 17 residues. Written as DNA, the CDR3 is TGCGCCAGCAGCCTTTACAGGTCGACTAGAAACACAGATACGCAGTATTTT. Its translation: CASSLYRSTRNTDTQYF.

V usage is TRBV5-1 and J usage is TRBJ2-5; D unresolved. The germline gives CDR1 SGHRS, CDR2 YFSETQ. CDR3 length equals 13 residues. The V and J ends lost 4 bases and 7 bases respectively, with 14 bases between them. CDR3 bases: TGCGCCAGCAGCCTCGAGCAGCGAGTGACCCAGTACTTC. It specifies CASSLEQRVTQYF.

This rearrangement joins TRBV29-1 to TRBJ2-5, with D possibly TRBD2 on 5 matching bases. The germline V and J ends were trimmed by 6 bases and 4 bases, with 18 bases remaining between them. CDR1 is SQVTM and CDR2 is ANQGSEA in the germline V gene. CDR3 length: 14 amino acids. The CDR3 is CSVAGIPRGETQYF. For the CDR3, the DNA is TGCAGCGTGGCCGGGATCCCACGGGGAGAGACCCAGTACTTC.

This clone has only a few counts. The chain links TRBV2 to TRBJ2-7; the match to TRBD1 covers 12 bases. V gave up 9 bases and J gave up 3 bases; unmatched junction bases: 6. The CDR3 loop spans 14 amino acids. Germline-derived CDR1 and CDR2 are SNHLY and FYNNEI. The CDR3 DNA sequence: TGTGCCAGTCGCCGGGACAGGGGGCTCTACGAGCAGTACTTC. As protein: CASRRDRGLYEQYF.

CDR3 sequence (DNA): TGTGCCAGCAGCTTGGGACAGGGATATGGCTCCTACGAGCAGTACTTC. Translating it yields CASSLGQGYGSYEQYF. The V call is TRBV5-4, the J call TRBJ2-7; 7 nucleotides agree with TRBD1. Germline CDR1 SGHNT, CDR2 YYREEE (reference sequence). This CDR3 is 16 amino acids long. J was trimmed by 0 bases and V by 0 bases; bases with no gene match: 6.

This chain joins TRBV7-2 and TRBJ1-4; D gene unclear. Trimming shortened V by 1 base and J by 8 bases, and 11 bases separated the two germline ends. CDR3 length: 14 residues. From germline, CDR1 is SGHTA and CDR2 FQGNSA. The CDR3 region has the DNA TGTGCCAGCAGCTTAGGCCAAAGCAGGGAAAAACTGTTTTTT. It is translated as CASSLGQSREKLFF. Complete variable domain (other parts from reference TRBV7-2 and TRBJ1-4): GAGVSQSPSNKVTEKGKDVELRCDPISGHTALYWYRQSLGQGLEFLIYFQGNSAPDKSGLPSDRFSAERTGGSVSTLTIQRTQQEDSAVYLCASSLGQSREKLFFGSGTQLSVL.

J is TRBJ1-5 and V is TRBV10-2; possible D gene TRBD1, 6 bases. V was shortened by 3 bases and J by 2 bases, with 11 bases between the two germline ends. The germline CDR1 and CDR2 sequences are WSHSY and SAAADI. This CDR3 contains 15 residues. CDR3 loop: CASSEGGPGNQPQHF. CDR3 coding DNA: TGCGCCAGCAGTGAAGGGGGACCCGGCAATCAGCCCCAGCATTTT.